These 5 T cell receptor beta chains came from one sample sequenced in a study of regulatory T cells in long-lasting Graves disease. Specified time point: newly diagnosed GD, antithyroid drugs for less than 3 months. The authors made the TCR library using RNA they extracted from PBMCs. Arm-PCR of CDR3 regions and iRepertoire HTBI primers were the basis on which TCR beta libraries were built. TCRdb passed the multiplex PCR reads through MiXCR, listing each CDR3 protein once. In the table there are under 300,000 distinct CDR3 sequences, 15% to 20% of which are singletons. The same data also went into a second study, on T cells in Graves' hyperthyroidism and ophthalmopathy.

This sample comprised peripheral blood mononuclear cells (PBMCs), obtained at new diagnosis, from a patient treated with antithyroid drugs. These receptors all come from a woman between 25 and 40 years old with Graves disease.

The rearrangement joins TRBV2 to TRBJ1-6; possible D gene TRBD1, 5 bases. The CDR3 covers 15 residues. Germline values: CDR1 SNHLY, CDR2 FYNNEI. V lost 8 bases to trimming and J lost 0 bases, with 11 bases between them. This chain's CDR3 is CASGDESSYNSPLHF. CDR3 DNA: TGTGCCAGCGGGGACGAGAGCTCCTATAATTCACCCCTCCACTTT.

As to this clonotype: A far larger clone is one base from this, pointing to a likely read error. The rearrangement uses TRBV5-6 and TRBJ2-3, with D possibly matching TRBD2 (6 bases). The DNA end lines up better with TRBJ2-1; the J call may be wrong. The CDR3 extends over 16 amino acids. Germline CDR1 reads SGHDT; CDR2 reads YYEEEE. The DNA of the CDR3 is TGTGCCAGCATTTTAAGGGACTGGAGTAGGGGCAATGAGCAGTTCTTC. Translated, it gives CASILRDWSRGNEQFF.

This rearrangement joins TRBV12-3 or TRBV12-4 to TRBJ2-1; D may match TRBD1 or TRBD2 (5 bases each). This CDR3 contains 16 residues. Trimming left V 5 bases short and J 5 bases short, with 19 bases between. CDR3 bases: TGTGCCAGCAGTGAATGGGACGAAGGCTCTGACAATGAGCAGTTCTTC. Encoded protein: CASSEWDEGSDNEQFF.

This clonotype was recorded many times. V usage is TRBV11-2 and J usage is TRBJ2-1; 9 bases align to TRBD1. The V and J ends lost 1 base and 3 bases, in that order; junction bases with no gene match: 13. The CDR3 runs to 19 residues. The germline V gene encodes CDR1 SGHAT and CDR2 FQNNGV. DNA for the CDR3: TGTGCCAGCAGCTTAGTGTTCGGACAGGGGAGTTTGGACTACAATGAGCAGTTCTTC. Its translation is CASSLVFGQGSLDYNEQFF.

This clonotype was detected many times. This chain joins TRBV14 and TRBJ2-7, with TRBD2 matching over 10 bases. Germline V CDR1 and CDR2: SGHDN, FVKESK. The V segment lost 2 bases and the J segment 7 bases; nucleotides outside the gene matches: 5. The CDR3 length is 14 residues. CDR3 nucleotides: TGTGCCAGCAGCCAACTAGCGGGGGCGGGGGAGCAGTACTTC. Amino acid sequence: CASSQLAGAGEQYF.